The entry below gives a single T cell receptor (beta chain) sequence along with its context. These data come from a study of blood T cell repertoires in COVID-19. Looking at the study overall: Samples came from the United States, Italy and Spain, spanning acute and convalescent COVID-19.

The protocol was immunoSEQ multiplex PCR, while the TCRdb copy is restricted to in-frame clones and leaves out a portion. The data contain 450,000 to 500,000 clones, roughly 85% of them singletons. The CDR3 extends over 15 amino acids. Germline CDR1 and CDR2: SEHNR and FQNEAQ (reference sequence). V dropped 5 bases and J dropped 1; count of bases not matched to a gene: 3. Sequenced sample: peripheral blood. The TCR was taken from a human donor in a cohort sampled during active COVID-19. J is TRBJ1-5 and V is TRBV7-9, with 9 bases fitting TRBD1. CDR3 DNA sequence: TGTGCCAGCAGCCGCGGGACAGGGAGCAATCAGCCCCAGCATTTT. Its translation: CASSRGTGSNQPQHF. Full variable domain (rest looked up from reference TRBV7-9 and TRBJ1-5): DTGVSQNPRHKITKRGQNVTFRCDPISEHNRLYWYRQTLGQGPEFLTYFQNEAQLEKSRLLSDRFSAERPKGSFSTLEIQRTEQGDSAMYLCASSRGTGSNQPQHFGDGTRLSIL.